This T cell receptor (beta chain) derives from a study of T cell changes during pregnancy in multiple sclerosis. The assay was immunoSEQ multiplex PCR, and TCRdb's table has in-frame clones only and misses some. In the table there are about 98,000 clones, 92% of which are singletons. Trimming shortened V by 6 bases and J by 4 bases, and 13 bases separated the two germline ends. Looked up from germline, CDR1 is MNHNS and CDR2 is SASEGT. This CDR3 contains 13 residues. The chain carries TRBV6-1 and TRBJ2-7; no reliable D call. The input for sequencing was peripheral blood, taken after pregnancy. The clonotype originates from a female donor in good health, enrolled as a control in a pregnancy study. CDR3: CASSPLTPYEQYF. The CDR3 DNA sequence: TGTGCCAGCAGCCCATTGACACCATACGAGCAGTACTTC.